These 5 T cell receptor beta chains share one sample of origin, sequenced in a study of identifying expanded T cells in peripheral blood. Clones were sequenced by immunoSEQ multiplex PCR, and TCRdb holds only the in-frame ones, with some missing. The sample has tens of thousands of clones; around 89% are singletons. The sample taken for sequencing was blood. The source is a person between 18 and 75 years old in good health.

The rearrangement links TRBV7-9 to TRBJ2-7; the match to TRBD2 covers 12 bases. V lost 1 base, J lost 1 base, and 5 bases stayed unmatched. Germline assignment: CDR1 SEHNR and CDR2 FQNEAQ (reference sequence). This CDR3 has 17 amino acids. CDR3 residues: CASSLGLAGAKSYEQYF. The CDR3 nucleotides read TGTGCCAGCAGCTTAGGACTAGCGGGGGCCAAATCCTACGAGCAGTACTTC. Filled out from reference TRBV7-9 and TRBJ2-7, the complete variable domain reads DTGVSQNPRHKITKRGQNVTFRCDPISEHNRLYWYRQTLGQGPEFLTYFQNEAQLEKSRLLSDRFSAERPKGSFSTLEIQRTEQGDSAMYLCASSLGLAGAKSYEQYFGPGTRLTVT.

The CDR3 region is CASSLPFADTQYF. The DNA for the CDR3 is TGTGCCAGCAGCCTACCTTTCGCAGATACGCAGTATTTT. The V call is TRBV5-6, the J call TRBJ2-3, with D unresolved. The V end was cut by 4 bases, the J end by 4 bases, with 10 bases between. Germline CDR1 is SGHDT and CDR2 is YYEEEE. CDR3 length: 13 amino acids.

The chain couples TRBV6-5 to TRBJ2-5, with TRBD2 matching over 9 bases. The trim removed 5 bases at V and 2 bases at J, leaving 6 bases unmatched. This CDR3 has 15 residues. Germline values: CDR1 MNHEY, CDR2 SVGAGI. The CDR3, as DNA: TGTGCCAGCAGTGTCAGCGGGGGGCTTCAAGAGACCCAGTACTTC. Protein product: CASSVSGGLQETQYF.

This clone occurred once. CDR3 DNA: TGTGCCAGTAGTGCCGCTCCCCCTCGGGCCGATGGCTACACCTTC. Residues: CASSAAPPRADGYTF. The chain joins TRBV19 to TRBJ1-2; D is unclear. Germline V gene sequence: CDR1 LNHDA, CDR2 SQIVND (reference sequence). The CDR3 consists of 15 residues. Trimming took 5 bases from V and 6 from J, leaving 19 bases between them.

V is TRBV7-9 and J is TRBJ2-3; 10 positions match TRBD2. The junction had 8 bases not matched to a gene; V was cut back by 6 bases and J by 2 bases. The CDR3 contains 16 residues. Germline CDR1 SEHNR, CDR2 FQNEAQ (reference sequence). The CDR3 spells CASSSGAGGDTDTQYF. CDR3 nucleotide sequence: TGTGCCAGCAGTTCGGGAGCGGGAGGGGACACAGATACGCAGTATTTT.